What follows are 14 T cell receptor beta chains derived from one specimen sequenced in a study of T cells in Graves' hyperthyroidism and ophthalmopathy (dated by TCRdb to the late 2010s). Preparation of the library involved multiplex PCR. Data came from an Illumina HiSeq 2000. The TCR beta CDR3 regions were amplified from RNA transcripts. The first round of RT-PCR for the TCR CDR3 was performed with the HTBI primer set and the Qiagen OneStep RT-PCR kit. The public reads were reanalyzed by TCRdb: fastp trimming at Q25, MiXCR alignment, in-frame beta chains only. Rows matching on CDR3 protein sequence are summarized as one entry with the most common DNA and genes. Counted in this sample were hundreds of thousands of distinct CDR3 sequences; around 20% of them appeared once. Of the sample, roughly a sixth is held by the ten largest clones. The sample comprised blood. The receptors shown here come from a woman in her forties or fifties with Graves' hyperthyroidism that later progressed to Graves' ophthalmopathy.

Comments on this clonotype: A much larger clone differs by one base, so this may be a read error. V and J are TRBV15 and TRBJ1-1; possibly TRBD1 for D (6 bases). The CDR3 is 14 residues long. Germline lookup yields CDR1 LNHNV and CDR2 YYDKDF (reference sequence). This CDR3 reads CAASPISGGAEAFF. CDR3 coding DNA: TGTGCCGCCAGCCCCATCTCGGGGGGCGCTGAAGCTTTCTTT.

This clonotype was counted many times. V usage is TRBV12-3 or TRBV12-4 and J usage is TRBJ1-2, with D possibly being TRBD1 (6 bases). The CDR3 is 14 residues long. Trimming left V 4 bases short and J 4 bases short, with 13 bases between. The CDR3 loop reads CASSSWTATYGYTF. The CDR3 region has the DNA TGTGCCAGCAGTTCATGGACAGCAACCTATGGCTACACCTTC.

This clonotype occurred a few times. The gene calls are TRBV12-3 or TRBV12-4 and TRBJ1-6; D may be TRBD1 (5 bases). This CDR3 comprises 17 residues. V gave up 4 bases and J gave up 9 bases, with 22 bases separating them. The CDR3 spells CASSSSTESIVRSPLHF. In DNA, the CDR3 is TGTGCCAGCAGTTCCTCGACAGAGTCTATAGTTCGTTCACCCCTCCACTTT.

At least ten counts were recorded for this clonotype. V and J are TRBV5-1 and TRBJ1-1; D unresolved. V was clipped by 2 bases and J by 1 base, with 15 bases between them. This CDR3 has 16 amino acids. Per germline, CDR1 SGHRS and CDR2 YFSETQ. CDR3 sequence reads: CASSLNVRTGNTEAFF. The CDR3 nucleotides are TGCGCCAGCAGCTTAAACGTCCGCACGGGGAACACTGAAGCTTTCTTT.

The chain employs TRBV29-1 and TRBJ2-3; D tentatively reads TRBD1 or TRBD2 (5 bases each). The CDR3 runs 14 residues. In germline, CDR1 is SQVTM, CDR2 ANQGSEA. V gave up 0 bases and J gave up 1 base, with 8 bases separating them. The CDR3 coding sequence is TGCAGCGTTGAAGATATGGGACGCACAGATACGCAGTATTTT. Translating gives CSVEDMGRTDTQYF.

This clonotype was seen many times. The chain is built from TRBV5-1 and TRBJ2-7, with 10 bases matching TRBD2. V was clipped by 4 bases and J by 7 bases; unmatched bases: 11. CDR1 and CDR2 (germline): SGHRS, YFSETQ. The CDR3 extends over 15 amino acids. DNA for the CDR3: TGCGCCAGCAGCGTCGAAAGCGGGGGGGCTAGGGAGCAGTACTTC. It translates to CASSVESGGAREQYF.

The table lists this clonotype with a few counts. The rearrangement uses TRBV12-3 or TRBV12-4 and TRBJ2-4; D might be TRBD1 or TRBD2, each matching 5 bases. Trimming cost V 3 bases and J 7 bases, with 16 bases left between them. This CDR3 is 15 amino acids long. The CDR3 here is CASSFGGRLFNIQYF. In DNA form, the CDR3 reads TGTGCCAGCAGTTTTGGGGGTCGCTTGTTTAACATTCAGTACTTC.

Details on this clonotype: The final CDR3 position lacks the conserved phenylalanine or tryptophan, pointing to a likely read error. V and J are TRBV19 and TRBJ1-5; D is uncertain. CDR1 LNHDA and CDR2 SQIVND come from the germline V gene (reference sequence). The CDR3 loop spans 14 amino acids. V dropped 3 bases and J dropped 6 bases, with 12 bases sitting between them. The CDR3 DNA reads TGTGCCAGTAGTATTTGGAGGGCCATTCAGCCCCAGCATCTT. Residues: CASSIWRAIQPQHL.

The genes are TRBV25-1 and TRBJ2-5, with a weak D call TRBD2 (5 bases). Germline CDR1 reads MGHDK; CDR2 reads SYGVNS. The CDR3 is 13 amino acids. The V and J ends lost 6 bases and 2 bases respectively, with 10 bases between them. CDR3 residues: CASSGLNQETQYF. The CDR3 DNA follows: TGTGCCAGCAGCGGACTGAATCAAGAGACCCAGTACTTC.

This clonotype was recorded many times. The V call is TRBV12-3 or TRBV12-4, the J call TRBJ1-5; D is possibly TRBD1 (6 bases). This CDR3 is built from 14 residues. Deletions cut 2 bases from V and 6 bases from J, with 11 bases between. Here the CDR3 reads CASSLYREGQPQHF. The CDR3, as DNA: TGTGCCAGCAGTTTATACAGGGAAGGTCAGCCCCAGCATTTT.

The table lists this clonotype with many counts. The chain joins TRBV11-2 to TRBJ2-3; maybe TRBD2 (5 bases). Germline V gives CDR1 SGHAT, CDR2 FQNNGV. Trimming left V 4 bases short and J 7 bases short, with 15 bases between. CDR3 size: 14 residues. The CDR3 sequence: CASSYSGLANTQYF. CDR3 DNA: TGTGCCAGCAGCTACTCTGGACTGGCAAATACGCAGTATTTT. The variable domain in full, with the rest retrieved from reference TRBV11-2 and TRBJ2-3, is EAGVAQSPRYKIIEKRQSVAFWCNPISGHATLYWYQQILGQGPKLLIQFQNNGVVDDSQLPKDRFSAERLKGVDSTLKIQPAKLEDSAVYLCASSYSGLANTQYFGPGTRLTVL.

With regard to this clonotype: At one end, the junction sequence differs from germline, possibly due to a read error. The rearrangement uses TRBV12-3 or TRBV12-4 and TRBJ2-7; TRBD1 aligns across 7 bases. This CDR3 region has 17 residues. The CDR3 loop is CAGSSGLDRVLTYEQYF. In DNA form, the CDR3 reads TGTGCCGGCAGCTCGGGGCTCGACAGGGTTCTCACCTACGAGCAGTACTTC.

The rearrangement joins TRBV19 to TRBJ1-1; D not certain. Trimming left V 3 bases short and J 1 base short, with 6 bases between. CDR3 length: 13 residues. Germline-derived CDR1 and CDR2 are LNHDA and SQIVND (reference sequence). The CDR3 DNA reads TGTGCCAGTAGTATTCTAAGGAACACTGAAGCTTTCTTT. Its translation is CASSILRNTEAFF.

This chain joins TRBV6-5 and TRBJ2-5; the D gene is possibly TRBD2 (5 bases). Trimming removed 2 bases from V and 5 bases from J, with 15 bases in between. The CDR3 totals 15 residues. Germline V gene lookup returns CDR1 MNHEY and CDR2 SVGAGI. CDR3 loop: CASSYLRGSRETQYF. CDR3 nucleotides: TGTGCCAGCAGTTACCTTCGGGGAAGCAGGGAGACCCAGTACTTC.